This T cell receptor (beta chain) was captured in a study of TIL therapy for anti-PD-1-resistant metastatic lung cancer. Germline CDR1 reads MNHEY; CDR2 reads SMNVEV (reference sequence). This CDR3 is built from 15 residues. The junction had 13 bases not matched to a gene; V was cut back by 6 bases and J by 7 bases. Indicated time point: pre-treatment sample, taken before nivolumab and TIL therapy. Sequencing used immunoSEQ v3. TCRdb's table, derived via immunoSEQ multiplex PCR, lists solely in-frame clones and lacks some. Here the sample spans under 70,000 clones, 87% being singletons. The TCR was taken from a person aged 25 to 85 with non-small cell lung cancer. The chain carries TRBV27 and TRBJ1-2; 8 bases are shared with TRBD1. Sequenced here: blood, sampled at baseline. CDR3 protein: CASSQGAGGSGGYTF. The CDR3 coding sequence is TGTGCCAGCAGCCAGGGGGCAGGGGGTTCGGGTGGCTACACCTTC.